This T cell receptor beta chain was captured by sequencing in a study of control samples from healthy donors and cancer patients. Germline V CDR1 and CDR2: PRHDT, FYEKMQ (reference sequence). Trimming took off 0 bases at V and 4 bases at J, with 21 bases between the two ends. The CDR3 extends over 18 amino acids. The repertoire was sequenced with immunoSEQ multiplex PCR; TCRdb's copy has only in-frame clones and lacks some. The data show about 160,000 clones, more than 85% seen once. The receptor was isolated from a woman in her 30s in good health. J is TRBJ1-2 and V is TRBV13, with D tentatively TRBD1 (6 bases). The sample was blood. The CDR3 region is CASSLGSFEQGDVYGYTF. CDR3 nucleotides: TGTGCCAGCAGCTTAGGGTCATTTGAACAGGGCGATGTCTATGGCTACACCTTC.